One and the same sample provided the 14 T cell receptor beta chains below, sequenced in a study of cytomegalovirus exposure and HLA in healthy donors. PCR used 60 Vbeta primers and 13 Jbeta primers. TCRdb's copy holds only in-frame clones and misses some; the assay was immunoSEQ multiplex PCR. The profile shows 87,000 or so clones, around 64% of them singletons. Sequenced input: PBMCs. These receptors all stem from a man aged 55-75 years in good health and CMV-seronegative.

The chain couples TRBV6-5 to TRBJ2-7; a weak D match, TRBD1 (7 bases). The ends were cut back, 6 bases at V and 1 base at J, with 13 bases in the middle. Germline CDR1 reads MNHEY; CDR2 reads SVGAGI. The length of the CDR3 is 14 residues. The CDR3 is CASREAGGSYEQYF. The CDR3 DNA reads as TGTGCCAGCAGGGAGGCAGGGGGGTCCTACGAGCAGTACTTC.

This clone was observed a few times. The chain employs TRBV19 and TRBJ2-3, with a tentative D call TRBD1 (5 bases). The V gene's germline CDR1 is LNHDA and CDR2 SQIVND (reference sequence). V lost 8 bases to trimming and J lost 1 base, with 13 bases between them. This CDR3 contains 14 residues. The CDR3 region is CASERQYRTDTQYF. DNA for the CDR3: TGTGCCAGTGAGAGACAGTATCGCACAGATACGCAGTATTTT.

V gene TRBV4-1 combines with J gene TRBJ2-3, with 12 bases matching TRBD2. Germline V gene sequence: CDR1 MGHRA, CDR2 YSYEKL. The CDR3 totals 17 residues. V lost 2 bases, J lost 3 bases, and 6 bases stayed unmatched. CDR3 bases: TGCGCCAGCAGCCAAACACTAGCGGGGGGTAGTACAGATACGCAGTATTTT. Translated: CASSQTLAGGSTDTQYF.

In its sample, this clone was seen many times. This chain links TRBV4-1 with TRBJ1-4; D perhaps matches TRBD1 (5 bases). Germline CDR1 and CDR2: MGHRA and YSYEKL. CDR3 length: 14 amino acids. The V gene lost 8 bases and the J gene lost 7 bases, with 17 bases spanning the gap. The CDR3 here is CASAPDTGGEKLFF. DNA of the CDR3: TGCGCCAGCGCGCCGGACACAGGCGGTGAAAAACTGTTTTTT.

This chain links TRBV30 with TRBJ1-2; D is perhaps TRBD1 (6 bases). The CDR3 has 14 amino acids. V lost 4 bases and J 8 bases, leaving 20 bases between the germline ends. CDR1 and CDR2 from the germline V gene are GTSNPN and SVGIG (reference sequence). The CDR3 region is CAWTGVLEGLGYTF. CDR3 nucleotide sequence: TGTGCCTGGACAGGGGTTTTAGAAGGGTTGGGCTACACCTTC.

A few counts support this clone. V gene TRBV6-1 combines with J gene TRBJ1-1, with 7 bases aligning to TRBD1. Per the germline V gene, CDR1 is MNHNS and CDR2 is SASEGT. The trim removed 2 bases at V and 0 bases at J, leaving 0 bases unmatched. The CDR3 covers 14 residues. In DNA, the CDR3 is TGTGCCAGCAGTGAACAGGGGGTGAACACTGAAGCTTTCTTT. Translated, it gives CASSEQGVNTEAFF.

This rearrangement joins TRBV19 to TRBJ2-3, with D maybe TRBD2 (6 bases). V lost 5 bases to trimming and J lost 10 bases, with 10 bases between them. Germline lookup yields CDR1 LNHDA and CDR2 SQIVND (reference sequence). This CDR3 spans 11 amino acids. The CDR3 loop is CASSQTSAQYF. The CDR3 DNA reads TGTGCCAGTAGTCAGACTAGTGCGCAGTATTTT.

This clone occurred once. The rearrangement links TRBV9 to TRBJ2-1; the D is unclear. Germline-derived CDR1 and CDR2 are SGDLS and YYNGEE. V dropped 2 bases and J dropped 0 bases, with 21 bases sitting between them. The CDR3 length is 19 residues. CDR3 DNA: TGTGCCAGCAGCGTCCAACCCCCCCCGACATCCTCCTCCTACAATGAGCAGTTCTTC. Translation gives CASSVQPPPTSSSYNEQFF.

The chain couples TRBV11-1 to TRBJ1-2, with TRBD1 identical over 8 bases. Germline values: CDR1 SGHAT, CDR2 FQDESV (reference sequence). V lost 8 bases, J lost 1 base, and 6 bases stayed unmatched. The CDR3 length is 14 residues. CDR3: CASGMTGVNYGYTF. The DNA of the CDR3 is TGTGCCAGCGGCATGACAGGGGTTAACTATGGCTACACCTTC.

This clone has more than one count but fewer than ten. The chain links TRBV9 to TRBJ2-1; 9 bases line up with TRBD2. J was trimmed by 3 bases and V by 4 bases; bases with no gene match: 11. Germline V lookup: CDR1 SGDLS, CDR2 YYNGEE. This CDR3 comprises 17 residues. CDR3 loop: CASSTSVAGGVYNEQFF. DNA for the CDR3: TGTGCCAGCAGCACGAGCGTTGCGGGAGGGGTCTACAATGAGCAGTTCTTC.

Only a few counts were recorded for this clone. The rearrangement links TRBV14 to TRBJ2-1, with TRBD2 identical over 7 bases. Germline lookup yields CDR1 SGHDN and CDR2 FVKESK. This CDR3 region has 15 residues. Trimming cost V 4 bases and J 9 bases; bases outside gene matches: 12. The CDR3 region is CASSRGSGGAIEQFF. CDR3 coding DNA: TGTGCCAGCAGCCGAGGATCGGGAGGCGCCATTGAGCAGTTCTTC.

V and J are TRBV13 and TRBJ1-4; 11 nucleotides agree with TRBD1. Per the germline V gene, CDR1 is PRHDT and CDR2 is FYEKMQ (reference sequence). V was pared by 2 bases and J by 7 bases, with 6 bases of the junction left unmatched. CDR3 length: 16 residues. CDR3 nucleotides: TGTGCCAGCAGCTTAAGGACAGGGGGCAGCGGTGAAAAACTGTTTTTT. It translates to CASSLRTGGSGEKLFF.

This clone was observed once. The chain carries TRBV19 and TRBJ1-2; D perhaps matches TRBD1 (5 bases). The CDR3 has 12 amino acids. The germline gives CDR1 LNHDA, CDR2 SQIVND (reference sequence). V dropped 4 bases and J dropped 4 bases, with 7 bases sitting between them. The CDR3 nucleotides are TGTGCCAGTAGTACAGGGCCCTATGGCTACACCTTC. This encodes CASSTGPYGYTF. Full variable domain (remainder filled in from reference TRBV19 and TRBJ1-2): DGGITQSPKYLFRKEGQNVTLSCEQNLNHDAMYWYRQDPGQGLRLIYYSQIVNDFQKGDIAEGYSVSREKKESFPLTVTSAQKNPTAFYLCASSTGPYGYTFGSGTRLTVV.

The rearrangement joins TRBV5-4 to TRBJ2-5; D unclear. V lost 4 bases, J lost 0 bases, and 7 bases lay in between. Germline V CDR1 and CDR2: SGHNT, YYREEE (reference sequence). The CDR3 is made up of 13 amino acids. CDR3: CASSPLNQETQYF. The CDR3 DNA is TGTGCCAGCAGCCCCCTAAACCAAGAGACCCAGTACTTC.